These 27 T cell receptor beta chains were all obtained from the same sample, sequenced in a study of T cell repertoires in cytomegalovirus infection. TCRdb independently ran MiXCR on the reads; one entry per CDR3 protein. Seen here are roughly 600,000 distinct CDR3 sequences, 20% to 25% observed once, and the top ten hold around 7.6%. Specimen: CD8+ T cells from PBMCs. The source of these receptors is a human donor in good health (CMV status not recorded). Some clones in this sample may be carry-over from other donors' samples.

Ten or more counts support this clonotype. J is TRBJ1-6 and V is TRBV7-6; 8 bases align to TRBD1. The CDR3 runs 17 residues. V lost 1 base to trimming and J lost 9 bases; unmatched junction nucleotides: 11. The germline V gene encodes CDR1 SGHVS and CDR2 FNYEAQ. CDR3 residues: CASSLELGGTGVSPLHF. CDR3 nucleotides: TGTGCCAGCAGCTTAGAATTAGGTGGGACAGGCGTTTCACCCCTCCACTTT.

This clonotype occurred many times. The chain combines TRBV7-6 with TRBJ2-5; the D gene is possibly TRBD1 (5 bases). Trimming removed 5 bases at V and 4 bases at J, with 17 bases between. The germline gives CDR1 SGHVS, CDR2 FNYEAQ. The CDR3 extends over 15 amino acids. CDR3 coding DNA: TGTGCCAGCAGCCGGTTCCGGCAGGGCCGAGAGACCCAGTACTTC. Translation: CASSRFRQGRETQYF.

Many counts were recorded for this clonotype. The V call is TRBV28, the J call TRBJ1-5, with a weak D call TRBD1 (6 bases). This CDR3 is 16 amino acids long. Germline-derived CDR1 and CDR2 are MDHEN and SYDVKM. V shed 6 bases and J shed 1 base, with 16 bases lying between them. CDR3 sequence: CASSPARGLSNQPQHF. The CDR3, as DNA: TGTGCCAGCAGCCCGGCCCGGGGGCTCAGCAATCAGCCCCAGCATTTT.

V is TRBV7-6 and J is TRBJ1-3; D is unresolved. CDR1 and CDR2 (germline): SGHVS, FNYEAQ. Trimming removed 0 bases at V and 8 bases at J, with 14 bases between. This CDR3 spans 15 amino acids. The CDR3 region has the DNA TGTGCCAGCAGCTTAGCACGGAGACCCGAGGACACCATATATTTT. Its protein product is CASSLARRPEDTIYF.

This clonotype came up many times. CDR3 DNA: TGTGCCAGCAGTTTGAGAAGGGGCGCGGGACCCCTCCACTTT. Its translation is CASSLRRGAGPLHF. This chain connects TRBV28 to TRBJ1-6; D may be TRBD1 (5 bases). Germline CDR1 reads MDHEN; CDR2 reads SYDVKM. V lost 3 bases, J lost 12 bases, and 15 bases lay in between. This CDR3 contains 14 residues.

This clonotype occurred a few times. V and J are TRBV20-1 and TRBJ2-5; no reliable D call. Germline V gene lookup returns CDR1 DFQATT and CDR2 SNEGSKA (reference sequence). V dropped 0 bases and J dropped 3 bases, with 17 bases sitting between them. This CDR3 spans 16 amino acids. For the CDR3, the DNA is TGCAGTGCTAGAGATTATGCGACGACCTCAGAAGAGACCCAGTACTTC. As protein: CSARDYATTSEETQYF.

The table lists this clonotype with many counts. The V call is TRBV7-6, the J call TRBJ2-1, with D perhaps TRBD1 or TRBD2 (5 bases each). V was trimmed by 5 bases and J by 6 bases, leaving 17 bases between them. From germline, CDR1 is SGHVS and CDR2 FNYEAQ. This CDR3 contains 15 residues. The CDR3 is CASSLGPNPGNEQFF. CDR3 bases: TGTGCCAGCAGCCTGGGACCCAATCCAGGCAATGAGCAGTTCTTC.

This clonotype showed up many times. This chain connects TRBV6-2 or TRBV6-3 to TRBJ1-1; TRBD1 matches at 7 bases. CDR3 length: 14 amino acids. Per germline, CDR1 MNHEY and CDR2 SVGEGT. V gave up 2 bases and J gave up 0 bases; unmatched junction bases: 0. CDR3 residues: CASSYDRVNTEAFF. The CDR3 coding sequence is TGTGCCAGCAGTTACGACAGGGTGAACACTGAAGCTTTCTTT.

This clonotype has just a few counts. The chain joins TRBV28 to TRBJ2-1; D is uncertain. The ends were cut back, 7 bases at V and 8 bases at J, with 24 bases in the middle. Germline values: CDR1 MDHEN, CDR2 SYDVKM. The CDR3 extends over 16 amino acids. The CDR3 DNA reads as TGTGCCAGCACAAATTCCCCCGGTTTTGCACTCCATGAGCAGTTCTTC. It encodes CASTNSPGFALHEQFF. The whole variable domain, remainder taken from reference TRBV28 and TRBJ2-1, is DVKVTQSSRYLVKRTGEKVFLECVQDMDHENMFWYRQDPGLGLRLIYFSYDVKMKEKGDIPEGYSVSREKKERFSLILESASTNQTSMYLCASTNSPGFALHEQFFGPGTRLTVL.

This clonotype came up a few times. DNA for the CDR3: TGTGCCAGCGGCCGAGATACGCAGTATTTT. Encoded protein: CASGRDTQYF. The chain employs TRBV6-1 and TRBJ2-3, with D unclear. V dropped 8 bases and J dropped 5 bases, with 5 bases sitting between them. CDR3 length: 10 residues. Germline CDR1 reads MNHNS; CDR2 reads SASEGT.

This chain joins TRBV2 and TRBJ2-1; 9 nucleotides agree with TRBD2. The ends lost 2 bases at V and 5 bases at J; junction bases unmatched: 7. The CDR3 consists of 16 residues. Germline CDR1 is SNHLY and CDR2 is FYNNEI. The CDR3 coding sequence is TGTGCCAGCAGTGAACCGGAGCAGCGGGGGGACAATGAGCAGTTCTTC. Translated, it gives CASSEPEQRGDNEQFF.

This clonotype turned up a few times. The rearrangement uses TRBV20-1 and TRBJ2-1, with D hard to call. The CDR3 covers 13 residues. V gave up 0 bases and J gave up 6 bases, with 9 bases separating them. Per the germline V gene, CDR1 is DFQATT and CDR2 is SNEGSKA (reference sequence). The CDR3 nucleotides read TGCAGTGCTAGAGATCTTGACCTCAATGAGCAGTTCTTC. Its translation: CSARDLDLNEQFF.

This clonotype appeared once. The chain combines TRBV27 with TRBJ2-7; maybe TRBD1 (6 bases). Trimming stripped 5 bases from V and 3 bases from J, with 14 bases between. Germline CDR1 is MNHEY and CDR2 is SMNVEV (reference sequence). The CDR3 has 14 amino acids. The CDR3 protein is CASSETGHYYEQYV. The CDR3 DNA reads as TGTGCCAGCAGTGAGACAGGCCACTACTACGAGCAGTACGTC.

This clonotype has at least ten counts. The CDR3, as DNA: TGCGCCAGCAGCCAAGATACAGGGGGGGTTCAGCCCCAGCATTTT. This codes for CASSQDTGGVQPQHF. V is TRBV4-3 and J is TRBJ1-5, with 8 bases aligning to TRBD1. CDR1 LGHNA and CDR2 YSLEER come from the germline V gene. V was clipped by 0 bases and J by 6 bases; unmatched bases: 4. The CDR3 is 15 residues long.

V gene TRBV7-3 combines with J gene TRBJ2-1, with 8 bases matching TRBD2. The germline V gene encodes CDR1 SGHTA and CDR2 FQGTGA. V lost 7 bases and J lost 6; bases outside the gene matches: 5. This CDR3 comprises 13 residues. CDR3 sequence reads: CASTNSGANEQFF. Here the CDR3 DNA reads TGTGCCAGCACCAATAGCGGGGCCAATGAGCAGTTCTTC.

The J gene is TRBJ2-7, the V gene TRBV6-1, with unresolved D. The germline CDR1 and CDR2 sequences are MNHNS and SASEGT. V lost 5 bases, J lost 5 bases, and 10 bases lay in between. The CDR3 runs 12 residues. CDR3 sequence: CASSSNIHEQYF. The CDR3 DNA reads as TGTGCCAGCAGTTCCAACATCCACGAGCAGTACTTC.

A note on this clonotype: A junction boundary mismatches the germline segment, possibly from a read error. The CDR3 sequence: CAISLSGGAGTEAFF. CDR3 in DNA: TGTGCCATCAGCTTATCCGGGGGAGCGGGCACTGAAGCTTTCTTT. V usage is TRBV7-4 and J usage is TRBJ1-1; possibly TRBD1 for D (5 bases). Germline lookup yields CDR1 SGHVT and CDR2 SQSDAQ. The CDR3 totals 15 residues.

This clonotype was detected a few times. The chain uses TRBV28 and TRBJ2-7; the match to TRBD1 covers 9 bases. The CDR3 totals 15 residues. From germline, CDR1 is MDHEN and CDR2 SYDVKM. With V trimmed by 8 bases and J by 0 bases, 8 bases remained unmatched. CDR3 protein: CASRLGQGSSYEQYV. The CDR3 DNA reads as TGTGCCAGCCGTCTAGGACAGGGGAGCTCCTACGAGCAGTACGTC.

The chain carries TRBV15 and TRBJ1-2, with D perhaps TRBD1 (6 bases). With 5 bases removed from V and 0 bases from J, the gap between germline ends came to 19 bases. The CDR3 totals 17 residues. Germline values: CDR1 LNHNV, CDR2 YYDKDF (reference sequence). This chain's CDR3 is CATSRNFRGIANYGYTF. In DNA form, the CDR3 reads TGTGCCACCAGCCGTAACTTCAGGGGAATAGCTAACTATGGCTACACCTTC.

The chain has TRBV12-3 or TRBV12-4 and TRBJ2-4; 10 nucleotides match TRBD2. The CDR3 consists of 17 residues. Losses at the gene ends were 4 bases for V and 0 bases for J; bases not matched to a gene: 6. The DNA for the CDR3 is TGTGCCAGCAGTTCTAGCGGGAGACAACTAGCCAAAAACATTCAGTACTTC. Residues: CASSSSGRQLAKNIQYF.

In its sample, this clonotype was seen a few times. The chain carries TRBV19 and TRBJ1-1; TRBD1 matches at 7 bases. Germline V gene data show CDR1 as LNHDA and CDR2 as SQIVND (reference sequence). The trim removed 6 bases at V and 4 bases at J, leaving 5 bases unmatched. This CDR3 is built from 13 residues. This chain's CDR3 is CASSGQAPTEAFF. The CDR3 region has the DNA TGTGCCAGTAGCGGACAGGCACCCACTGAAGCTTTCTTT.

CDR3 region: CASSKAHNAGELFF. Here the CDR3 DNA reads TGCGCCAGCAGCAAAGCCCATAACGCCGGGGAGCTGTTTTTT. The chain joins TRBV4-3 to TRBJ2-2; unclear D gene. The germline V and J ends were trimmed by 5 bases and 6 bases, with 13 bases remaining between them. The CDR3 spans 14 residues. Germline CDR1 and CDR2: LGHNA and YSLEER.

A few counts support this clonotype. The chain couples TRBV14 to TRBJ1-1, with no clear D. The V gene's germline CDR1 is SGHDN and CDR2 FVKESK. The CDR3 length is 15 residues. V was shortened by 0 bases and J by 2 bases, with 10 bases between the two germline ends. The CDR3 reads CASSQDLRYNTEAFF. As DNA, the CDR3 is TGTGCCAGCAGCCAAGATTTACGCTACAACACTGAAGCTTTCTTT.

Concerning this clonotype: The junction does not match germline at one end; this may be a read error. V usage is TRBV28 and J usage is TRBJ1-4; D perhaps matches TRBD1 (6 bases). The CDR3 runs to 15 residues. Germline values: CDR1 MDHEN, CDR2 SYDVKM. CDR3 DNA: TGTGCCAGCAGTGAAGGACCTACAGGGAATGAAATACTGTTTTTT. Protein: CASSEGPTGNEILFF.

V gene TRBV6-6 combines with J gene TRBJ2-7; 10 nucleotides match TRBD2. Looked up from germline, CDR1 is MNHNY and CDR2 is SVGAGI (reference sequence). J was trimmed by 2 bases and V by 4 bases; bases with no gene match: 5. The CDR3 consists of 15 residues. The CDR3 sequence is CASSSQLAGTYEQYF. DNA of the CDR3: TGTGCCAGCAGTTCCCAACTAGCGGGGACCTACGAGCAGTACTTC.

This clonotype appeared many times. V is TRBV7-2 and J is TRBJ2-7, with D perhaps given as TRBD1 or TRBD2 (6 bases each). V gave up 4 bases and J gave up 0 bases, with 10 bases separating them. Germline V gene data show CDR1 as SGHTA and CDR2 as FQGNSA. The CDR3 runs 14 residues. The CDR3 loop reads CASSSTGASYEQYF. CDR3 DNA sequence: TGTGCCAGCAGCTCGACGGGGGCCTCCTACGAGCAGTACTTC.

This chain links TRBV7-9 with TRBJ2-7, with D tentatively TRBD1 (6 bases). V lost 2 bases and J lost 2, with 13 bases in between. The CDR3 has 15 amino acids. The germline V gene has CDR1 SEHNR and CDR2 FQNEAQ (reference sequence). CDR3 sequence (DNA): TGTGCCAGCAGCTTAATAGGACAGAACCCCTACGAGCAGTACTTC. Translating it yields CASSLIGQNPYEQYF.